This TCR beta chain stems from a study of shared clonotypes between healthy human individuals. Under the authors' procedure: Junction-only sequences produced by ImmunoSEQ had no quality scores, so filtering differed. Profiled with immunoSEQ multiplex PCR; TCRdb holds only in-frame clones, not every one. V and J calls and clone size are those listed in that table; D and trimming were worked out from the DNA. The sample lists about 1.5 million clones, approximately 98% seen once, with about 0.42% in the top ten. In regard to this clone: As yet, its antigen is unknown. The same CDR3 arises from other DNA sequences in this sample as well.

Study-level points and caveats: Expectations were that clonotype sharing among donors would be affected by sequencing depth. Investigators collected only blood, and repertoires in tissues likely differ.

V gave up 7 bases and J gave up 0 bases, with 9 bases separating them. Germline CDR1 is SGHRS and CDR2 is YFSETQ. The CDR3 sequence is 13 residues long. This sequence originates from a man aged 25 to 40 in good health. Sequenced material: naive CD4+ T cells sorted from blood. Subset indicated: CD45RA+ positively selected. This chain uses TRBV5-1 with TRBJ2-3; D uncertain. The CDR3 DNA sequence: TGCGCCAGCTCCCAGACTAGCACAGATACGCAGTATTTT. Protein product: CASSQTSTDTQYF.